This TCR beta chain is from a study of blood T cell repertoires in COVID-19. About the study: The United States, Italy and Spain provided the acute and convalescent COVID-19 samples. Sources were T cells, B-cell-depleted T cells, or PBMCs; the material itself was cDNA or gDNA.

This CDR3 is 13 amino acids long. The ends lost 2 bases at V and 4 bases at J; junction bases unmatched: 2. CDR1 is MNHEY and CDR2 is SVGEGT in the germline V gene. Under the authors' procedure: The assay estimated nucleated cells by amplifying reference gene primers. Generated by immunoSEQ multiplex PCR, the TCRdb table keeps only in-frame clones and is missing some. The V and J calls and clone size were taken over from that table, and D and trimming were inferred from the DNA. The sample yields roughly 120,000 clones, about 88% seen once. The TCR was taken from a man aged 55-75 years with COVID-19, enrolled during active disease. The J gene is TRBJ2-7, the V gene TRBV6-2 or TRBV6-3, with 7 bases matching TRBD2. The sequenced sample was peripheral blood. The CDR3 DNA reads as TGTGCCAGCAGTTACGTTAGCGGGTACGAGCAGTACTTC. Amino acids: CASSYVSGYEQYF.